This T cell receptor (beta chain) was retrieved from a study of T cells in tuberculosis (dated by TCRdb to 2016 to 2019). General notes on the study: To characterize T cells specific for the mycobacterial lipid antigen glucose monomycolate (GMM), the study used CD1B tetramers together with high-throughput TCR immunosequencing. In a South African clinical cohort, IGRA-negative adolescents, IGRA-positive adolescents with latent tuberculosis and adults with active tuberculosis were compared, with under eleven people in each group.

The immunoSEQ multiplex PCR assay was used to generate TCR libraries, with TCR-beta and/or TCR-alpha/delta assays applied to each sample. The amplified TCR libraries were sequenced using the Illumina high-throughput platform. Under the source paper's analysis protocol: Clustering and dimensionality reduction relied on pairwise TCRdist distances among GMM-specific receptors from T cells that were either sorted ex vivo or expanded in vitro. Each clinical repertoire received a mean NN-distance score, defined as the average TCRdist to the nearest 10% of tetramer-positive reference sequences. GEM TCR motif frequency was calculated as the fraction of unique TCRs that matched known GEM sequences in V/J usage and CDR3 length. Linear discriminant analysis with leave-one-out cross-validation, implemented in scikit-learn, was used to classify active tuberculosis. TCRdb re-hosts the immuneACCESS table, in-frame sequences only. Its copies lack some clones; in the studies checked, an unresolved V gene accounts for under half of them, and the cause for the rest is not known. V, J and clone size were drawn from that table, and D and trimming were deduced from the DNA. This sample is represented by tens of thousands of clones; 92% of them were singletons. Around 7.7% of the sample is in the top ten clones.

Findings and caveats that apply to the study as a whole: An accuracy of about 90% (AUROC approximately 0.91) was reached by a classifier using the diverse GMM-specific repertoire, compared with approximately 70% accuracy when GEM motif frequencies were used. Clinical samples were selected based on the availability of cryopreserved specimens, with adults included as active tuberculosis cases and adolescents included as controls. Smaller mean NN-distances to GMM-specific TCRs were observed in active tuberculosis TCR-alpha repertoires than in IGRA-negative controls, suggesting clonal expansion of GMM-specific TCRs. The smaller NN-distances in active tuberculosis patients were driven in part by shorter CDR3-alpha lengths, while the difference seen for TCR-beta was not statistically significant.

The CDR3 covers 13 residues, taking in both the cysteine and the phenylalanine. Solely the CDR3 DNA is kept, with 39 bases framed from the first base. CDR1 and CDR2 are drawn from the germline V gene: SGHTA, FQGNSA. V is cut back by 5 bases and J by 2 bases, with 2 bases in the junction unmatched. At study entry, a tuberculin skin test and the QuantiFERON-TB GOLD In-Tube IGRA were used to screen adolescents for latent tuberculosis infection. Immunosequencing was performed on unsorted cryopreserved PBMC and covered roughly 98,000 T cells per clinical donor on average. Eleven high schools in the Worcester region of the Western Cape, South Africa, served as enrollment sites for adolescents aged 12 to 18 years. Approximately 10 adolescents infected with M. tuberculosis and about ten uninfected adolescents were chosen and matched for age and sex. Adolescent PBMC were isolated from freshly drawn heparinized blood by density centrifugation and cryopreserved.

As to this clone: What this receptor recognizes is not known. No much larger clonotype is one base removed from it; base qualities were not supplied.

The source is a donor aged 10 to 29 with latent tuberculosis or without tuberculosis infection. Some clones in this sample may be carry-over from other donors' samples. The chain is encoded by TRBV7-2 joined to TRBJ2-7; TRBD2 agrees with 8 junctional bases. Sequencing input: PBMCs. This receptor has the CDR3 CASSRSGTYEQYF. The sequenced DNA: TGTGCCAGCAGCCGTAGCGGGACCTACGAGCAGTACTTC.